The source of this T cell receptor beta chain is a study of T cells after yellow fever vaccination. Regarding the study as a whole: In post-booster samples, most primary-vaccination clones reappeared (approximately 97% CD4, about 91% CD8). Contaminating bulk clonotypes could be abundant in FACS-sorted repertoires. Peaking faster, on day 5 versus 15, the secondary response was nonetheless weaker.

For this clonotype: The antigen remains undetermined.

The V gene lost 4 bases and the J gene lost 0 bases, with 1 base spanning the gap. The CDR3 sequence is 12 residues long. The germline V gene has CDR1 DFQATT and CDR2 SNEGSKA (reference sequence). MiXCR, applied by TCRdb to the 5' RACE reads, yields one record per CDR3 protein. The sample consists of a few hundred thousand distinct CDR3 sequences, about an eighth of them appearing once. Source: CD4+ T cells sorted from PBMCs, taken 45 days after the yellow fever booster vaccination. This TCR was sampled from a young man who received the YFV17D yellow fever vaccine. This chain connects TRBV20-1 to TRBJ2-6, with unresolved D. The CDR3 nucleotides read TGCAGTGCTAACTCTGGGGCCAACGTCCTGACTTTC. It codes for CSANSGANVLTF.